The present TCR beta chain was sequenced within a study of shared clonotypes between healthy human individuals. Study outcomes and limitations: All-four-donor shared clonotypes had higher generation probabilities than non-shared clonotypes did.

The germline CDR1 and CDR2 sequences are MNHGY and SVAAGI. CDR3 size: 15 residues. V was pared by 8 bases and J by 3 bases, with 11 bases of the junction left unmatched. Genomic DNA of every subset was divided equally among multiple immunoSEQ plates. Per the study methods: Junction-only immunoSEQ sequences carried no quality scores, so filtering differed. Method: immunoSEQ multiplex PCR; TCRdb's copy keeps in-frame clones and lacks some. V and J calls and clone size come straight from that table; D and trimming were deduced from the DNA. The sample contains 1.6 million or so clones, roughly 95% of which appear only once. It was into CD45RA+ naive and CD45RA-negative memory subsets that the CD4+ cells were split. With respect to this clone: No antigen is known for it.

This sequence originates from a young man in good health. The chain couples TRBV6-9 to TRBJ2-7, with 9 bases fitting TRBD1. Sequenced input: naive CD4+ T cells sorted from blood. The subset is: CD45RA+ positively selected. DNA of the CDR3: TGTGCCAGCTGTTCCTTGGGGACAGGGTGCTACGAGCAGTACTTC. Translated: CASCSLGTGCYEQYF.